This TCR beta chain derives from a study of human T cells and chemical hapten exposure. Sample time point: patch test 3, about 24 weeks after DPC sensitization. Treatment noted: therapeutic diphenylcyclopropenone sensitization with weekly scalp DPC. Unfractionated whole blood was the source of the extracted total RNA. TCRdb independently ran MiXCR on the RACE reads; one entry per CDR3 protein. The top ten clones hold 2.5% of a sample with about 190,000 distinct CDR3 sequences, about 25% of them seen once. The CDR3 is 15 residues long. With 2 bases clipped from V and 1 base from J, the junction kept 1 base outside the gene matches. Germline V lookup: CDR1 MNHEY, CDR2 SVGAGI.

This receptor was taken from a woman in her thirties or forties with alopecia areata. Some clones in this sample may be carry-over from other donors' samples. V and J are TRBV6-5 and TRBJ2-7; TRBD1 matches at 11 bases. Sequences were derived from whole blood, sampled in connection with sensitization to the hapten diphenylcyclopropenone (DPC). CDR3 loop: CASSYGQGASYEQYF. The CDR3 DNA sequence: TGTGCCAGCAGTTACGGACAGGGGGCATCCTACGAGCAGTACTTC.